This T cell receptor beta chain is drawn from a study of blood T cell repertoires in COVID-19. Study-wide context: Donors in the United States, Italy and Spain gave samples during acute or convalescent COVID-19. PBMCs, B-cell-depleted T cells, or T cells provided the cDNA or gDNA that made up the material.

Germline-derived CDR1 and CDR2 are SQVTM and ANQGSEA. The CDR3 extends over 15 amino acids. J lost 5 bases, V lost 5 bases, and 13 bases had no gene match. Authors' analysis steps: Estimation of nucleated cell counts was performed using reference gene primer amplification. Assay: immunoSEQ multiplex PCR; the TCRdb copy retains only in-frame clones and omits some. That table supplies the V and J calls and clone size; D and trimming were determined from the DNA. The sample has 55,000 to 65,000 clones, around nine tenths seen once; the top ten hold 4% to 5.5%. The chain couples TRBV29-1 to TRBJ1-1; 8 nucleotides agree with TRBD1. The TCR sequence derives from a man in his fifties or sixties with acute or convalescent COVID-19. The sequenced sample consisted of peripheral blood. The CDR3 DNA reads as TGCAGCGTTATCCGGCAGGGGGCACCCCGGACTGAAGCTTTCTTT. The encoded protein is CSVIRQGAPRTEAFF.